The 22 T cell receptor beta chains listed next were all sequenced from one sample in a study of metastatic and nonmetastatic thyroid tumors. Patients were all untreated before their thyroid surgery. TCRdb re-analyzed the PCR reads using MiXCR. The sample carries 20,000 to 25,000 clones, just over 20% recorded once. Source material: blood. Receptor source: a female donor with papillary thyroid cancer or a benign thyroid nodule (not recorded which). Some clones in this sample may be carry-over from other donors' samples.

By share, this clone ranks as medium-sized. The chain combines TRBV27 with TRBJ2-7; 8 bases match TRBD1. The V gene's germline CDR1 is MNHEY and CDR2 SMNVEV (reference sequence). The V and J ends lost 6 bases and 4 bases, in that order; junction bases with no gene match: 5. This CDR3 has 13 residues. The CDR3 region is CASRVGQAYEQYF. CDR3 in DNA: TGTGCCAGCAGGGTGGGACAGGCTTACGAGCAGTACTTC.

This clone occurred many times. The genes are TRBV19 and TRBJ2-1, with 7 bases that match TRBD2. Per the germline V gene, CDR1 is LNHDA and CDR2 is SQIVND (reference sequence). The J segment lost 10 bases and the V segment lost 5 bases, leaving 8 bases of the junction unmatched. The CDR3 contains 13 residues. CDR3 in DNA: TGTGCCAGTAGTTTCAACCGGGACTACGAGCAGTTCTTC. Translation: CASSFNRDYEQFF.

This clone has ten or more counts. The CDR3 bases are TGTGCCAGTAGTATAGCGGTTTTTAGGGATCAGCCCCAGCATTTT. It encodes CASSIAVFRDQPQHF. The genes are TRBV19 and TRBJ1-5, with no clear D. Trimming stripped 1 base from V and 5 bases from J, with 12 bases between. Germline V gene lookup returns CDR1 LNHDA and CDR2 SQIVND (reference sequence). This CDR3 region has 15 residues.

Within the sample, this clone is medium-sized (0.01 to 0.1%). This chain joins TRBV28 and TRBJ2-5; 12 bases match TRBD2. Looked up from germline, CDR1 is MDHEN and CDR2 is SYDVKM. V lost 6 bases and J lost 2; bases outside the gene matches: 4. The CDR3 consists of 15 residues. This CDR3 reads CASSGLAGFQETQYF. The CDR3 nucleotides read TGTGCCAGCAGCGGACTAGCGGGATTTCAAGAGACCCAGTACTTC. Together with reference TRBV28 and TRBJ2-5, the CDR3 gives the full variable domain: DVKVTQSSRYLVKRTGEKVFLECVQDMDHENMFWYRQDPGLGLRLIYFSYDVKMKEKGDIPEGYSVSREKKERFSLILESASTNQTSMYLCASSGLAGFQETQYFGPGTRLLVL.

There are a few counts of this clone. V and J are TRBV6-2 or TRBV6-3 and TRBJ2-2; D unresolved. This CDR3 spans 13 amino acids. Germline values: CDR1 MNHEY, CDR2 SVGEGT. Trimming removed 9 bases from V and 4 bases from J, with 12 bases in between. The CDR3 reads CASRIGGTGELFF. The DNA of the CDR3 is TGTGCCAGTCGGATAGGTGGCACCGGGGAGCTGTTTTTT.

By share, this clone counts as medium-sized. CDR3 in DNA: TGCGCCAGCAGCCATGTACAGGGAAGCTATGGCTACACCTTC. Translation gives CASSHVQGSYGYTF. The rearrangement joins TRBV5-1 to TRBJ1-2; possibly TRBD1 for D (6 bases). CDR1 and CDR2 (germline): SGHRS, YFSETQ. Deletions cut 4 bases from V and 4 bases from J, with 14 bases between. The CDR3 has 14 residues.

For this clone: Being one base from a much bigger clone, this may be a read error. This chain connects TRBV14 to TRBJ2-1; 9 bases map to TRBD2. V dropped 5 bases and J dropped 10; count of bases not matched to a gene: 12. Germline V gene lookup returns CDR1 SGHDN and CDR2 FVKESK. There are 15 residues in the CDR3. CDR3 sequence: CASSTPGPSGREQFF. DNA for the CDR3: TGTGCCAGCAGCACCCCTGGGCCCAGCGGGAGGGAGCAGTTCTTC.

J is TRBJ1-1 and V is TRBV6-1; tentative D call: TRBD1 (5 bases). Germline V CDR1 and CDR2: MNHNS, SASEGT. Between the trimmed V and J ends, which lost 2 bases and 5 bases, there was a span of 12 bases. The CDR3 is made up of 14 amino acids. The DNA for the CDR3 is TGTGCCAGCAGTGAACGGGGGGAGAAGACTGAAGCTTTCTTT. Translating it yields CASSERGEKTEAFF.

CDR3 sequence (DNA): TGCAGTGCTCGGACAGGGATGGCGAGTTCCTACGAGCAGTACTTC. Protein sequence: CSARTGMASSYEQYF. V is TRBV20-1 and J is TRBJ2-7; 8 bases map to TRBD1. CDR3 length: 15 amino acids. CDR1 DFQATT and CDR2 SNEGSKA come from the germline V gene (reference sequence). Trimming at V came to 5 bases and at J to 1 base, leaving 10 bases not matched to a gene.

There are many counts of this clone. Other DNA sequences in this specimen translate into the identical CDR3. The chain carries TRBV7-9 and TRBJ1-3; 8 bases align to TRBD1. The V gene end was trimmed by 5 bases and the J gene end by 7 bases; junction bases not matched to a gene: 4. Germline V gene sequence: CDR1 SEHNR, CDR2 FQNEAQ (reference sequence). The CDR3 covers 13 residues. CDR3 DNA: TGTGCCAGCAGCCCGGACAGGGCTAACACCATATATTTT. Residues: CASSPDRANTIYF.

As regards this clone: The CDR3 end shows no conserved phenylalanine or tryptophan, and so a read error is likely. V gene TRBV30 combines with J gene TRBJ1-1; tentative D call: TRBD1 (6 bases). Germline V gene data show CDR1 as GTSNPN and CDR2 as SVGIG (reference sequence). The CDR3 is 14 residues long. The CDR3 sequence: CAWRRQDMNTGAFL. DNA for the CDR3: TGTGCCTGGAGGCGACAGGATATGAACACTGGAGCTTTCCTT.

This clone was counted many times. CDR3 region: CSARDTGTTYEQYF. The CDR3 region has the DNA TGCAGTGCTAGAGATACCGGGACTACCTACGAGCAGTACTTC. The genes are TRBV20-1 and TRBJ2-7; 7 bases match TRBD2. The CDR3 runs to 14 residues. Trimming cost V 0 bases and J 2 bases; bases outside gene matches: 4. Looked up from germline, CDR1 is DFQATT and CDR2 is SNEGSKA (reference sequence).

This clone was observed a few times. The same CDR3 arises from other DNA sequences in this sample as well. This chain connects TRBV28 to TRBJ2-2; no reliable D call. The CDR3 spans 12 residues. V gave up 7 bases and J gave up 8 bases, with 11 bases separating them. In germline, CDR1 is MDHEN, CDR2 SYDVKM. CDR3: CASKRVTGELFF. CDR3 coding DNA: TGTGCCAGCAAAAGGGTAACAGGGGAGCTGTTTTTT.

There are many counts of this clone. The chain joins TRBV6-2 or TRBV6-3 to TRBJ2-1; 7 positions match TRBD2. Germline V lookup: CDR1 MNHEY, CDR2 SVGEGT. V dropped 2 bases and J dropped 4; count of bases not matched to a gene: 5. The CDR3 is 15 residues long. The CDR3 DNA follows: TGTGCCAGCAGTTACCCGCGGGAGAGGTACAATGAGCAGTTCTTC. It translates to CASSYPRERYNEQFF.

This clone was seen ten or more times. This chain uses TRBV19 with TRBJ2-2, with D maybe TRBD1 (6 bases). V lost 9 bases to trimming and J lost 1 base, with 12 bases between them. Germline V gene sequence: CDR1 LNHDA, CDR2 SQIVND (reference sequence). The CDR3 is 14 residues long. The CDR3, as DNA: TGTGCCAGCTCCTGGGGACAGAACACCGGGGAGCTGTTTTTT. This codes for CASSWGQNTGELFF.

This clone was seen repeatedly, ten times or more. The chain recombines TRBV4-1 with TRBJ2-1; 7 bases line up with TRBD2. The J segment lost 2 bases and the V segment lost 3 bases, leaving 4 bases of the junction unmatched. This CDR3 is built from 15 residues. Germline CDR1 reads MGHRA; CDR2 reads YSYEKL. In nucleotides, the CDR3 is TGCGCCAGCAGCCAGCGGGAGCAAACCTACAATGAGCAGTTCTTC. It yields the protein CASSQREQTYNEQFF.

The rearrangement uses TRBV5-1 and TRBJ2-2; TRBD2 is a possible D gene (6 bases). V gave up 4 bases and J gave up 4 bases, with 11 bases separating them. The CDR3 spans 14 residues. Germline V gene lookup returns CDR1 SGHRS and CDR2 YFSETQ. This CDR3 reads CASSPQEGTGELFF. As DNA, the CDR3 is TGCGCCAGCAGCCCCCAGGAGGGCACCGGGGAGCTGTTTTTT.

This clone was seen a few times. The chain employs TRBV6-1 and TRBJ1-5; possibly TRBD1 for D (5 bases). The CDR3 sequence is 15 residues long. Germline values: CDR1 MNHNS, CDR2 SASEGT. The germline V and J ends were trimmed by 2 bases and 7 bases, with 15 bases remaining between them. This CDR3 is CASSEQAGRSQPQHF. The CDR3 DNA follows: TGTGCCAGCAGTGAACAGGCAGGGCGAAGCCAGCCCCAGCATTTT.

J is TRBJ2-7 and V is TRBV9; 12 bases align to TRBD2. The germline CDR1 and CDR2 sequences are SGDLS and YYNGEE. Trimming removed 4 bases from V and 3 bases from J; junction bases left unmatched: 5. This CDR3 is 15 amino acids long. The CDR3 nucleotides are TGTGCCAGCAGCTTAGTACTAGCGGGAGGCTACGAGCAGTACTTC. Its protein product is CASSLVLAGGYEQYF. Variable domain in full (rest from reference TRBV9 and TRBJ2-7): DSGVTQTPKHLITATGQRVTLRCSPRSGDLSVYWYQQSLDQGLQFLIQYYNGEERAKGNILERFSAQQFPDLHSELNLSSLELGDSALYFCASSLVLAGGYEQYFGPGTRLTVT.

Note on this clone: Mismatch with germline at one junction end may stem from a read error. Other DNA sequences in this sample translate to the same CDR3. This rearrangement joins TRBV5-1 to TRBJ2-5, with a tentative D call TRBD1 (7 bases). The CDR3 has 16 residues. Germline CDR1 is SGHRS and CDR2 is YFSETQ. The DNA for the CDR3 is TGCGCCAGCAGCTTCACGACAGGGAGGTACCAGGAGACCCAGTACTTC. Encoded protein: CASSFTTGRYQETQYF.

By share, this clone counts as medium-sized. The gene calls are TRBV6-2 or TRBV6-3 and TRBJ2-7, with TRBD2 matching over 7 bases. This CDR3 is built from 14 residues. Germline loops: CDR1 MNHEY, CDR2 SVGEGT. V gave up 6 bases and J gave up 6 bases; unmatched junction bases: 11. CDR3 nucleotides: TGTGCCAGCAGGAGTGGGCGGGAGACATCCGAGCAGTACTTC. As protein: CASRSGRETSEQYF.

The V and J genes are TRBV27 and TRBJ2-1, with TRBD2 identical over 8 bases. This CDR3 region has 15 residues. The germline CDR1 and CDR2 sequences are MNHEY and SMNVEV (reference sequence). V was clipped by 11 bases and J by 7 bases; unmatched bases: 16. The CDR3 DNA reads as TGTGCCGGCATTTTCGGAGCGGGGGCTCTGAATGAGCAGTTCTTC. As protein: CAGIFGAGALNEQFF.